Below, one T cell receptor beta chain is given with its context. This clonotype came up a few times. Its cognate antigen has yet to be identified. No clone much larger than this one lies a single base away; base qualities are absent. The entry originates in a study of T cell repertoires in cytomegalovirus infection (dated by TCRdb to the late 2010s). Context from the whole study: Because public TCR beta signatures pointed to carriage of CMV infection together with the matching HLA type, the HLA type of each donor mattered for the analysis. The study at large found these results: In both this cohort and an independent roughly 350-donor cohort, the cumulative frequency of public TCR beta family members distinguished carriers of CMV infection plus the relevant HLA type. The ex vivo response was dominated by HLA-C-restricted CMV-specific TCR beta clonotypes, which also provided the single most frequent clonotype in two of eight donors.

The reads were generated on an Illumina HiSeq 1500. TCRdb reprocessing: public reads trimmed at Q25 with fastp, clones called with MiXCR, in-frame beta chains kept. Each CDR3 protein gets just one entry, which takes the most common genes and DNA from the rows behind it. The sample table records about 740,000 distinct CDR3 sequences; approximately 34% of these occur just once. Under 3.5% of the sample goes to the ten largest clones. CDR3 length: 17 amino acids, cysteine to phenylalanine. The DNA shown is the 51-base CDR3, in frame from base 1. CDR1 is given as SGHTA and CDR2 as FQGNSA, both from the germline V gene. Trimming leaves V shorter by 2 bases and J shorter by 6 bases, with the junction holding 12 bases beyond the gene matches.

The sequence is built from TRBV7-2 and TRBJ2-3, and 9 bases in between align with TRBD2. This sequence was found in a human donor in good health (CMV status not recorded). Some clones in this sample may be carry-over from other donors' samples. What was sequenced was PBMCs. The bases are TGTGCCAGCAGCTTACGGGCTAGCGGGATCCCCCAGGATACGCAGTATTTT. The resulting protein is CASSLRASGIPQDTQYF.